Shown below are 27 T cell receptor beta chains from a single sample sequenced in a study of tumor-infiltrating lymphocytes in primary liver carcinoma. Starting from around 0.45 ug of total RNA, TCR beta cDNA was produced with a primer in the constant region. TCR beta libraries came from three nested multiplex PCR rounds using slightly modified ARM-PCR. The first two PCR rounds used TRBV1-TRBV30 forward primers with a C-beta reverse primer, 10 cycles each. Using its own MiXCR run on the multiplex PCR reads, TCRdb lists one record per CDR3 protein. The data show 99,000 or so distinct CDR3 sequences, approximately 80% seen once. Co-extracted RNA and DNA came from roughly 20-30 mg of unsorted bulk tissue. Sequencing used liver tumor tissue from sampling region 3. Subset given: tumor region T3, left-lateral pole. The receptors were gathered from a man aged 35 to 55 with primary liver carcinoma and hepatitis B virus infection.

In this sample, this clonotype turned up once. Compared with germline, one end of the junction differs, possibly owing to a read error. The chain is built from TRBV4-1 and TRBJ2-2, with D possibly being TRBD1 or TRBD2 (5 bases each). This CDR3 is 18 amino acids long. Germline values: CDR1 MGHRA, CDR2 YSYEKL. The CDR3 region is CVSSQPARGVGNTGELFF. The DNA for the CDR3 is TGCGTCAGCAGCCAACCCGCCCGAGGGGTCGGGAACACCGGGGAGCTGTTTTTT.

As regards this clonotype: At one end, the junction sequence differs from germline, possibly due to a read error. The V and J genes are TRBV4-3 and TRBJ2-1; D possibly corresponds to TRBD2 (5 bases). CDR1 and CDR2 from the germline V gene are LGHNA and YSLEER. The CDR3 consists of 16 residues. CDR3 sequence reads: CTSSQDRSGFHNKQFF. DNA of the CDR3: TGCACCAGCAGCCAAGATAGGAGCGGCTTTCACAATAAGCAGTTCTTC.

This clonotype was found many times. This chain uses TRBV7-3 with TRBJ2-7; perhaps D is TRBD1 or TRBD2 (6 bases each). The V end lost 2 bases, the J end lost 6 bases, and 11 bases lay between the germline ends. The CDR3 loop spans 13 amino acids. Germline assignment: CDR1 SGHTA and CDR2 FQGTGA. In nucleotides, the CDR3 is TGTGCCAGCAGCTTAGGAGGGGGGACCGAGCAGTACTTC. It translates to CASSLGGGTEQYF.

This clonotype showed up just a few times. The chain employs TRBV9 and TRBJ2-3; TRBD2 agrees at 8 bases. The junction had 5 bases not matched to a gene; V was cut back by 2 bases and J by 3 bases. The CDR3 runs to 15 residues. CDR1 is SGDLS and CDR2 is YYNGEE in the germline V gene. CDR3 sequence: CASSVRGGGTDTQYF. The CDR3 coding sequence is TGTGCCAGCAGCGTTCGGGGGGGCGGGACAGATACGCAGTATTTT. Filled out from reference TRBV9 and TRBJ2-3, the complete variable domain reads DSGVTQTPKHLITATGQRVTLRCSPRSGDLSVYWYQQSLDQGLQFLIQYYNGEERAKGNILERFSAQQFPDLHSELNLSSLELGDSALYFCASSVRGGGTDTQYFGPGTRLTVL.

In its sample, this clonotype was seen a few times. At one boundary the junction diverges from the germline segment, which might be a read error. The V gene is TRBV4-2, the J gene TRBJ1-2; D might be TRBD1 (6 bases). This CDR3 comprises 19 residues. CDR1 and CDR2 from the germline V gene are LGHNA and YNFKEQ. The CDR3 nucleotides are TGTGCCAACAGCCAAGGGCCGGAGGGTCTAGGGGGGATGAACTATGGCTACACCTTC. This sequence encodes CANSQGPEGLGGMNYGYTF.

This clonotype was observed at least ten times. In nucleotides, the CDR3 is TGTGCCAGCAGTTTTATAGGGTTTGGCACCGGGGAGCTGTTTTTT. Translated: CASSFIGFGTGELFF. The rearrangement uses TRBV28 and TRBJ2-2; D is undetermined. V was pared by 3 bases and J by 4 bases, with 12 bases between. The V gene's germline CDR1 is MDHEN and CDR2 SYDVKM. This CDR3 is 15 amino acids long.

A note on this clonotype: A read error may account for a junction end that differs from germline. V is TRBV4-1 and J is TRBJ2-1; tentatively, D is TRBD2 (6 bases). This CDR3 is 19 amino acids long. The germline V gene has CDR1 MGHRA and CDR2 YSYEKL. The CDR3 DNA reads TGCGCCAGCATCCAAGACCGAGGAGGGAGGCCCAAGGTTCGCAATGAGCAGTTCTTC. It yields the protein CASIQDRGGRPKVRNEQFF.

Of note for this clonotype: An end of the junction does not agree with germline; a read error may underlie this. The rearrangement uses TRBV29-1 and TRBJ1-1; perhaps TRBD1 as D (5 bases). CDR1 is SQVTM, CDR2 ANQGSEA, per germline. The length of the CDR3 is 15 residues. CDR3 DNA: TGCAGCGTAGGTCCAGGGTGGGGGATGAGGAGTGAAGCTCTCTTT. It specifies CSVGPGWGMRSEALF.

A note on this clonotype: One end of the junction is discordant with germline, which a read error may explain. This rearrangement joins TRBV11-2 to TRBJ2-2; 12 positions match TRBD2. The germline CDR1 and CDR2 sequences are SGHAT and FQNNGV. CDR3 length equals 16 residues. The CDR3 bases are TGTGCCAGTAACTTAGCGACTAGCGGGGGCACCGGGGAGTTGTTTTTT. Its protein is CASNLATSGGTGELFF.

With respect to this clonotype: It is likely a read error, because the conserved phenylalanine at the end of the CDR3 is missing. The DNA of the CDR3 is TGTGCCTGGACAGGACTAGCGGGGACCCAAGAGACCCAGTACCTC. It yields the protein CAWTGLAGTQETQYL. J is TRBJ2-5 and V is TRBV30; 12 bases are shared with TRBD2. The germline V gene has CDR1 GTSNPN and CDR2 SVGIG (reference sequence). The CDR3 runs to 15 residues. The J segment lost 1 base and the V segment lost 4 bases, leaving 4 bases of the junction unmatched.

V is TRBV4-1 and J is TRBJ1-2; the D gene is possibly TRBD1 (5 bases). The V and J ends lost 4 bases and 4 bases respectively, with 13 bases between them. The CDR3 loop spans 14 amino acids. Germline CDR1 reads MGHRA; CDR2 reads YSYEKL. CDR3 sequence: CASSLTQGFYGYTF. CDR3 DNA sequence: TGCGCCAGCAGCCTAACTCAGGGATTCTATGGCTACACCTTC.

On this clonotype: The junction shows a germline mismatch at one end, possibly a read error. The V call is TRBV29-1, the J call TRBJ1-5; tentatively, D is TRBD1 (6 bases). Looked up from germline, CDR1 is SQVTM and CDR2 is ANQGSEA. CDR3 length equals 13 residues. The CDR3 nucleotides are TGCAGCGTCGTCGGACAGATCAATCGGCCCCAGCACTTT. Its translation: CSVVGQINRPQHF.

Points on this clonotype: The junction shows a germline mismatch at one end, possibly a read error. V usage is TRBV6-2 or TRBV6-3 and J usage is TRBJ2-7, with a weak D call TRBD1 (6 bases). This CDR3 region has 14 residues. CDR1 and CDR2 (germline): MNHEY, SVGEGT. This chain's CDR3 is CVSSLRYRAHEQYF. For the CDR3, the DNA is TGTGTCAGCAGCCTCCGGTACAGGGCTCACGAGCAGTACTTC.

A note on this clonotype: One end of the junction fails to match germline, which may point to a read error. V is TRBV29-1 and J is TRBJ2-1; 8 nucleotides line up with TRBD1. The CDR3 contains 14 residues. Germline-derived CDR1 and CDR2 are SQVTM and ANQGSEA. Here the CDR3 DNA reads TGCTGCGTTCTCCAGACAGGGGTGAAGGGTGAGCAGTTCTTC. Encoded protein: CCVLQTGVKGEQFF.

With respect to this clonotype: One end of the junction does not line up with germline, which may come from a read error. V is TRBV10-3 and J is TRBJ2-4; D unresolved. The germline V gene encodes CDR1 ENHRY and CDR2 SYGVKD. This CDR3 has 15 amino acids. CDR3 sequence reads: CPISDNWKAKNIRYF. The CDR3 nucleotides read TGTCCCATCAGTGACAACTGGAAAGCAAAAAACATTCGGTACTTC.

This rearrangement joins TRBV6-5 to TRBJ1-5; TRBD1 matches at 7 bases. Germline trimming cut 5 bases from V and 6 bases from J; bases unmatched to any gene: 10. The germline V gene has CDR1 MNHEY and CDR2 SVGAGI. The CDR3 spans 15 residues. The CDR3 DNA sequence: TGTGCCAGCAGTCGACAGGGTGGAAGATGTCAGCCCCAGCATTTT. Translated: CASSRQGGRCQPQHF.

For the CDR3, the DNA is TGCAGCGTCCCCGGCGGGGCAGGAAGGCTTCCTGGCTACACCTTC. It specifies CSVPGGAGRLPGYTF. The chain uses TRBV29-1 and TRBJ1-2; D may be TRBD1 (5 bases). The CDR3 is 15 residues long. Germline CDR1 SQVTM, CDR2 ANQGSEA. Trimming cost V 6 bases and J 7 bases, with 24 bases left between them.

CDR3 DNA: TGTGCCAGCAGTGACGGGACTAGCGGGAGTAATGATCAGTACTTC. Translated, it gives CASSDGTSGSNDQYF. The chain uses TRBV6-4 and TRBJ2-1; 14 positions match TRBD2. The tail of the sequence fits TRBJ2-4 better, so the J call may be wrong. The CDR3 has 15 residues. Germline CDR1 is MRHNA and CDR2 is SNTAGT.

This clonotype has just one count. The conserved final phenylalanine or tryptophan is absent from the CDR3, which likely points to a read error. This rearrangement joins TRBV28 to TRBJ1-2, with unresolved D. This CDR3 is built from 13 residues. Germline values: CDR1 MDHEN, CDR2 SYDVKM. The CDR3 region has the DNA TGTGCCAGTAGTTTAATGGTCAGCTATGGCTACACCGTT. Encoded protein: CASSLMVSYGYTV.

As to this clonotype: The CDR3 does not end in the conserved phenylalanine or tryptophan, so this is likely a read error. This chain connects TRBV11-1 to TRBJ2-1, with D possibly being TRBD1 (6 bases). CDR3 length: 15 amino acids. CDR1 is SGHAT and CDR2 is FQDESV in the germline V gene (reference sequence). Trimming removed 10 bases at V and 6 bases at J, with 22 bases between. CDR3 in DNA: TGTGCCAACAGACCCGCAGGGGTTCTGGGCAATGAGCAGTTCTTA. It specifies CANRPAGVLGNEQFL.

This chain uses TRBV14 with TRBJ2-1; unclear D gene. Germline V gene data show CDR1 as SGHDN and CDR2 as FVKESK. With 6 bases removed from V and 5 bases from J, the gap between germline ends came to 20 bases. The CDR3 is 16 residues long. The CDR3 sequence: CASSAVVGRVDNEQFF. The CDR3, as DNA: TGTGCCAGCAGTGCCGTAGTGGGAAGGGTAGACAATGAGCAGTTCTTC. The full variable domain, with the rest looked up from reference TRBV14 and TRBJ2-1, is EAGVTQFPSHSVIEKGQTVTLRCDPISGHDNLYWYRRVMGKEIKFLLHFVKESKQDESGMPNNRFLAERTGGTYSTLKVQPAELEDSGVYFCASSAVVGRVDNEQFFGPGTRLTVL.

About this clonotype: Since a much larger clone is just one base distant, this may be a read error. In this CDR3 the conserved last residue, phenylalanine or tryptophan, is missing, so a read error is likely. The chain recombines TRBV28 with TRBJ2-1; D call uncertain. Germline V gene lookup returns CDR1 MDHEN and CDR2 SYDVKM. This CDR3 spans 13 amino acids. V gave up 5 bases and J gave up 12 bases, with 17 bases separating them. The CDR3 protein is CASSPVRTPRQFL. The CDR3 DNA reads as TGTGCCAGCAGTCCCGTAAGGACCCCGAGGCAGTTCTTA.

The rearrangement links TRBV6-5 to TRBJ2-2, with TRBD1 matching over 9 bases. The CDR3 sequence is 15 residues long. Germline V lookup: CDR1 MNHEY, CDR2 SVGAGI. V shed 8 bases and J 9 bases; nucleotides not matched to a gene: 13. The CDR3 bases are TGTGCCAGCTGTAACGGGGGGACAGGGTTTAGGGAGCTGTTTTTT. Encoded protein: CASCNGGTGFRELFF.

For this clonotype: The germline gene is not matched at one end of the junction; a read error may be the cause. The J gene is TRBJ2-1, the V gene TRBV5-6; 8 bases map to TRBD2. The CDR3 contains 17 residues. In germline, CDR1 is SGHDT, CDR2 YYEEEE. The chain's CDR3 is CVSSFVPSGPPYNEQFF. CDR3 bases: TGTGTCAGCAGCTTTGTGCCTAGCGGGCCCCCCTACAATGAGCAGTTCTTC.

Concerning this clonotype: The junction does not match germline at one end; this may be a read error. The V gene is TRBV11-2, the J gene TRBJ2-6, with 8 bases aligning to TRBD1. The CDR3 loop spans 21 amino acids. Per the germline V gene, CDR1 is SGHAT and CDR2 is FQNNGV. CDR3 nucleotide sequence: TGTGCCAACAGCATGGGGGGAGACAGGGGCATTTCCCTCTCCGGGGCCAACATCCTCATTTTC. Translating it yields CANSMGGDRGISLSGANILIF.

Concerning this clonotype: Because the CDR3 is missing its conserved closing phenylalanine or tryptophan, this is likely a read error. Because the CDR3's place on the DNA is in doubt, the DNA is left out and the CDR3 is given as listed by TCRdb. The chain has TRBV6-5 and TRBJ2-7; whether TRBD1, the table's D call, matches the DNA was not checked. Counting both end residues, the CDR3 totals 15 amino acids. Germline CDR1 and CDR2: MNHEY and SVGAGI. CDR3: CASSFGQGSAYERYS.

The chain recombines TRBV29-1 with TRBJ2-5, with a weak D call TRBD2 (5 bases). Germline V CDR1 and CDR2: SQVTM, ANQGSEA. Deletions cut 7 bases from V and 4 bases from J, with 25 bases between. CDR3 length equals 16 residues. CDR3 nucleotide sequence: TGCAGCGCCTACACGACTCCGAGACTAACGGGAGAGACCCAGTACTTC. Amino acids: CSAYTTPRLTGETQYF.